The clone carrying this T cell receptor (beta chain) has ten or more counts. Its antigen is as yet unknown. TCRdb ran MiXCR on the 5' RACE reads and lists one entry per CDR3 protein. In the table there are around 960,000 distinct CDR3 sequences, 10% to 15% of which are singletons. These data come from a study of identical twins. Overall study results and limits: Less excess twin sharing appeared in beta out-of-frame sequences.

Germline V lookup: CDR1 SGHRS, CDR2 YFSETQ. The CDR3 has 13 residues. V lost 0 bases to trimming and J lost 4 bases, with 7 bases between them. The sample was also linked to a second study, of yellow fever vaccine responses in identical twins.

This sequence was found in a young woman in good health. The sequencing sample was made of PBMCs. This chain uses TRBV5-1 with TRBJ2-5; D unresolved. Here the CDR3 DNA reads TGCGCCAGCAGCTTGGAAGGGCCAGAGACCCAGTACTTC. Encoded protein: CASSLEGPETQYF.